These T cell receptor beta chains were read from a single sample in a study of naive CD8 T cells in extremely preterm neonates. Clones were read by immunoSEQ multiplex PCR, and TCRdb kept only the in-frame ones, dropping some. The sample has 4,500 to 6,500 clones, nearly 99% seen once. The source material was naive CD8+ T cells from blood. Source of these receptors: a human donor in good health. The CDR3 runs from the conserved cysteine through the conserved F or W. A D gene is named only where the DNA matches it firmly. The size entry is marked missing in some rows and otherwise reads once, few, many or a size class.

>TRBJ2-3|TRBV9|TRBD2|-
TGTGCCAGCAGCCCTTGGACTAGCGGGAGCCCCGGGGCGGATACGCAGTATTTT
CASSPWTSGSPGADTQYF
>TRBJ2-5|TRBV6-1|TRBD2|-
TGTGCCAGCAGTGGTGGGACTAGCGGGAGGGGGATGGAGACCCAGTACTTC
CASSGGTSGRGMETQYF
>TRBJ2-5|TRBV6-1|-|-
TGTGCCAGCAGTGAAAGACTGGAGACCCAGTACTTC
CASSERLETQYF
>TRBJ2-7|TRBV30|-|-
TGTGCCTGGAGTGTACGTTGGACGGACTACAATTCCTACGAGCAGTACTTC
CAWSVRWTDYNSYEQYF
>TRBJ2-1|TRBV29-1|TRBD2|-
TGCAGCGTTGAAGGGTTAGCGGGAGGGGCCTACAATGAGCAGTTCTTC
CSVEGLAGGAYNEQFF
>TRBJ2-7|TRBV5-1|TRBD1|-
TGCGCCAGCAGCGACTACCCCTCCGGGACAGGGGTCTACGAGCAGTACTTC
CASSDYPSGTGVYEQYF
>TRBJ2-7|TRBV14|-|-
TGTGCCAGCTCCAGGGTTGCGCGCTCCTACGAGCAGTACTTC
CASSRVARSYEQYF
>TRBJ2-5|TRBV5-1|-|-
TGCGCCAGCAGCTTGGCGGCAGGGTTAAGAGAGACCCAGTACTTC
CASSLAAGLRETQYF
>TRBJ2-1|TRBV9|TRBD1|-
TGTGCCAGCAGCGTAGAACAGGGGGACAATGAGCAGTTCTTC
CASSVEQGDNEQFF
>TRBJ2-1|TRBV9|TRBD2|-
TGTGCCAGCAGCGTAGCCATCCAACTAGCGGGAGTCGACAATGAGCAGTTCTTC
CASSVAIQLAGVDNEQFF
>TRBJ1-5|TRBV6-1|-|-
TGTGCCAGCAGTGAAGCGTCCAGGGGTCAGCCCCAGCATTTT
CASSEASRGQPQHF
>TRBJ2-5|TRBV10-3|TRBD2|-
TGTGCCATCAGTGAGGGGACTATGCAAGAGACCCAGTACTTC
CAISEGTMQETQYF
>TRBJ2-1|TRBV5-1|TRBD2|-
TGCGCCAGCAGCTCCCGCGGGGGCTCCTACAATGAGCAGTTCTTC
CASSSRGGSYNEQFF
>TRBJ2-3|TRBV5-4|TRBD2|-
TGTGCCAGCAGCGCTAGCGGTGATACGCAGTATTTT
CASSASGDTQYF
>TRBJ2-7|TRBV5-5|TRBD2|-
TGTGCCAGCAGCCTTAAGACTAGCGGTAGCTCCTACGAGCAGTACTTC
CASSLKTSGSSYEQYF
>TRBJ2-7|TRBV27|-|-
TGTGCCAGCAGTTTAGGCGCAGGGACCTACGAGCAGTACTTC
CASSLGAGTYEQYF
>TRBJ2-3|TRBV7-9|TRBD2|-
TGTGCCAGCAGCCCAGCCTTCGGCGGGAGGGCGCCAGATACGCAGTATTTT
CASSPAFGGRAPDTQYF
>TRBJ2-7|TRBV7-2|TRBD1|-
TGTGCCAGCAGCTACAAGGCGGCCTTGGACAGGGGGCCCTACTACGAGCAGTACTTC
CASSYKAALDRGPYYEQYF
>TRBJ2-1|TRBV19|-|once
TGTGCCAGTAGTATAGAGTCTAGGAAATACAATGAGCAGTTCTTC
CASSIESRKYNEQFF
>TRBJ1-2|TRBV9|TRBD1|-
TGTGCCAGCAGCTCCTCGACAGGGGCTGGCTACACCTTC
CASSSSTGAGYTF
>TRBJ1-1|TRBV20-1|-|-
TGCAGTGCTAGAGACTACACTGAAGCTTTCTTT
CSARDYTEAFF
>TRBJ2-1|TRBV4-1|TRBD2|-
TGCGCCAGCAGCCAAGGTTCTAGCGGCCTCTCCTACAATGAGCAGTTCTTC
CASSQGSSGLSYNEQFF
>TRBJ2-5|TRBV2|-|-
TGTCTGGTTAACGGGACACTTAGGTTTCGGTACTTC
CLVNGTLRFRYF
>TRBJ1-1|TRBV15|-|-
TGTGCCACCAGCCGAGTAGGTGTGTGGGCTGACACTGAAGCTTTCTTT
CATSRVGVWADTEAFF
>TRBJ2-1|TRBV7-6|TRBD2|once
TGTGCCAGCAGCTTAGGGCGGACTAGCGGGAGTCGAGAGCAGTTCTTC
CASSLGRTSGSREQFF
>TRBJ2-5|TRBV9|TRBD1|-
TGTGCCAGCAGCCCTAGACAGGGTGGGGCGCAATGGGAGACCCAGTACTTC
CASSPRQGGAQWETQYF
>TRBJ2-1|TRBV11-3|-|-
TGTGCCAGCACCCAGCGTGGATACAATGAGCAGTTCTTC
CASTQRGYNEQFF
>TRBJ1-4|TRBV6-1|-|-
TGTGCCAGCAGCCACTTCAGGGGAACTAATGAAAAACTGTTTTTT
CASSHFRGTNEKLFF
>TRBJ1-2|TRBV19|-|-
TGTGCCAGTAGTATAAAGGGGCCTATTGGCTACACCTTC
CASSIKGPIGYTF
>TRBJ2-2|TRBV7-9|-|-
TGTGCCAGCAGCTTAGGGGAGCGCGGCGGGGAGCTGTTTTTT
CASSLGERGGELFF
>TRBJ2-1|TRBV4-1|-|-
TGCGCCAGCGGAACGGGTAGCTCCTACAATGAGCAGTTCTTC
CASGTGSSYNEQFF
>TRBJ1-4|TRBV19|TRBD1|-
TGTGCCAGTAGTTCCAGACAGGGGTGGCCTGAAAAACTGTTTTTT
CASSSRQGWPEKLFF
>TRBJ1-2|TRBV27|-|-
TGTGCCAGCAGGACGCCGGGGACATATGGCTACACCTTC
CASRTPGTYGYTF
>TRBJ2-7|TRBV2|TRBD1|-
TGTGCCAGCAGTGAGGGACAGGCGAGCTACGAGCAGTACTTC
CASSEGQASYEQYF
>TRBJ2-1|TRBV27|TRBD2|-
TGTGCCAGCAGTTTAGCGGGGGGGGGCAATGAGCAGTTCTTC
CASSLAGGGNEQFF
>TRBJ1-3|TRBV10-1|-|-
TGCGCCATACAGACGGATCCTTCTGGAAACACCATATATTTT
CAIQTDPSGNTIYF
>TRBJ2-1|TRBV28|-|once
TGTGCCAGCAGCCCTGTAACTAGTATCCATGAGCAGTTCTTC
CASSPVTSIHEQFF
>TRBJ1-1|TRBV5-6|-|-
TGTGCCAGCAGCCTAGGGGACACTGAAGCTTTCTTT
CASSLGDTEAFF
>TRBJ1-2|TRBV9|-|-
TGTGCCAGCACCAACATCGCCGGAGGCGGCTACACCTTC
CASTNIAGGGYTF
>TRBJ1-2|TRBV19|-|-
TGTGCCAGTAGTCCCCCCGGGGACTATGGCTACACCTTC
CASSPPGDYGYTF
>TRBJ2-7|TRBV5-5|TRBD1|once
TGTGCCAGCAGCTTGGACAGGGGGCCCTACGAGCAGTACTTC
CASSLDRGPYEQYF
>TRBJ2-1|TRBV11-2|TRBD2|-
TGTGCCAGCAGCCTCAACCTGGGACTAGCGGCCTACAATGAGCAGTTCTTC
CASSLNLGLAAYNEQFF
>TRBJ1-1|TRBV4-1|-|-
TGCGCCAGCAGCGCCCTAGGAGGTCGGACTGAAGCTTTCTTT
CASSALGGRTEAFF
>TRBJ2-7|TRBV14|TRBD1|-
TGTGCCAGCAGCCAAGGGACAGGGGAGGTCTACGAGCAGTACTTC
CASSQGTGEVYEQYF
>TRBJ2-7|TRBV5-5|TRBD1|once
TGTGCCAGCAGCCGAGGGACAGGGGGGGACGAGCAGTACTTC
CASSRGTGGDEQYF
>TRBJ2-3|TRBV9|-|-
TGTGCCAGCAGCGTAGCGGGTGCCACACCAGATACGCAGTATTTT
CASSVAGATPDTQYF
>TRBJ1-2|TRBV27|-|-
TGTGCCAGCAGTTCCCAGGGGCCCAGCTATGGCTACACCTTC
CASSSQGPSYGYTF
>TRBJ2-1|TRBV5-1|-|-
TGCGCCAGCAGCCCTGAGGTTAGTAGCGCCTACAATGAGCAGTTCTTC
CASSPEVSSAYNEQFF
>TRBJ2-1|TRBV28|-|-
TGTGCCAGCAGCTGGGGTTCAGGACCCAACAACGGGGATGAGCAGTTCTTC
CASSWGSGPNNGDEQFF
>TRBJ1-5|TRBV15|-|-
TGTGCCACCAGCAGAGCCTATGACAGAAATCAGCCCCAGCATTTT
CATSRAYDRNQPQHF
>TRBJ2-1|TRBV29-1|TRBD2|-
TGCAGCGGACTAGCGGGAGAAAATGAGCAGTTCTTC
CSGLAGENEQFF
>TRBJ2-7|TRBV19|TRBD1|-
TGTGCCAGTAGTACCAACAGGGGGAGCTCCTACGAGCAGTACTTC
CASSTNRGSSYEQYF
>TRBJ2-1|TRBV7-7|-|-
TGTGCTAGCAGCTTAAGCCGGGATTTGAAGTTCAATGAGCAGTTCTTC
CASSLSRDLKFNEQFF
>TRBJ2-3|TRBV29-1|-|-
TGCAGCGTTGAAGTTACCCAGGCCCTTATCACAGATACGCAGTATTTT
CSVEVTQALITDTQYF
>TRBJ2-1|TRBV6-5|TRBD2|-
TGTGCCAGCAGTTACGCCGTGGAGCGGGGCCCCGAGTTCTTC
CASSYAVERGPEFF
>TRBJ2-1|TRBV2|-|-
TGTGCCAGCACGGGGAATGAGCAGTTCTTC
CASTGNEQFF
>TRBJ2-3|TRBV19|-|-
TGTGCCAGTAGTATAGATGGCCATACAGATACGCAGTATTTT
CASSIDGHTDTQYF
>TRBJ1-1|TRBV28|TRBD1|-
TGTGCCAGCAGTTTATGGCAGGGGGCTAACACTGAAGCTTTCTTT
CASSLWQGANTEAFF
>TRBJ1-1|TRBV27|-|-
TGTGCCAGCAGTCCGCAAAGGAGGCTCGCTGAAGCTTTCTTT
CASSPQRRLAEAFF